This TCR beta chain is drawn from a study of OX40 agonist ivuxolimab in advanced cancers. The data were produced by immunoSEQ multiplex PCR, yet TCRdb's version contains in-frame clones alone and is incomplete. The sample shows 77,000 or so clones, about 94% of them seen only once. Details on this clone: Antigen unknown.

With V trimmed by 3 bases and J by 4 bases, 15 bases remained unmatched. In germline, CDR1 is SEHNR, CDR2 FQNEAQ (reference sequence). The length of the CDR3 is 18 residues. Broader study findings: With doses of 0.1-3.0 mg/kg, partial responders showed among the lowest clonal expansion.

V and J are TRBV7-9 and TRBJ2-7; TRBD1 aligns across 10 bases. The material sequenced was CD4+ or CD8+ T cells sorted from blood, taken in a trial of the OX40 agonist ivuxolimab. The TCR sequence derives from an adult with an advanced solid tumor such as melanoma, head and neck, liver or kidney cancer. The CDR3 here is CASSFRDREWDRGYEQYF. The CDR3 DNA reads TGTGCCAGCAGCTTTCGCGATAGAGAGTGGGACAGGGGTTACGAGCAGTACTTC.